These T cell receptor beta chains were read from a single sample in a study of CD8 T cells in Susac syndrome. TCRdb used MiXCR to reprocess the immunoSEQ multiplex PCR reads, holding one entry per CDR3 protein. The sample includes over 350,000 distinct CDR3 sequences, approximately 85% of them seen just once. Sequencing was performed on CD8+ T cells from PBMCs. These receptors were collected from a human donor with multiple sclerosis. The CDR3 runs from the conserved cysteine through the conserved F or W. The D gene is left open where the match is weak. Only some rows state a clone size, as once, few, many or a class for expanded clones.

V: TRBV29-1
D: -
J: TRBJ1-1
size: -
DNA: TGCAGCGTTGAGGTAGGGCAGGGACTCTACACTGAAGCTTTCTTT
CDR3: CSVEVGQGLYTEAFF

V: TRBV4-1
D: TRBD1
J: TRBJ1-5
size: once
DNA: TGCGCCAGCAGCCAAGACCCGACAGGGACGTATCAGCCCCAGCATTTT
CDR3: CASSQDPTGTYQPQHF

V: TRBV6-1
D: TRBD1
J: TRBJ2-7
size: -
DNA: TGTGCCAGCAGTGAAGGTATTGGGACAGGGGACTACGAGCAGTACTTC
CDR3: CASSEGIGTGDYEQYF

V: TRBV7-3
D: TRBD2
J: TRBJ2-7
size: -
DNA: TGTGCCAGCAGCGCTCTCAGGGAGGGCGGCGAGCAGTACTTC
CDR3: CASSALREGGEQYF

V: TRBV5-1
D: -
J: TRBJ2-2
size: -
DNA: TGCGCCAGCAGCTTCGTACCCGGGGAGCTGTTTTTT
CDR3: CASSFVPGELFF

V: TRBV6-5
D: -
J: TRBJ1-5
size: -
DNA: TGTGCCAGCAGTTACTCCAGGGGAGGGAATCAGCCCCAGCATTTT
CDR3: CASSYSRGGNQPQHF

V: TRBV29-1
D: -
J: TRBJ2-1
size: -
DNA: TGCAGCGAATTGGACGACAATGAGCAGTTCTTC
CDR3: CSELDDNEQFF

V: TRBV5-1
D: TRBD1
J: TRBJ2-3
size: -
DNA: TGCGCCAGCAGCGGGCCAGGGGGATCCGGAGATACGCAGTATTTT
CDR3: CASSGPGGSGDTQYF

V: TRBV5-4
D: -
J: TRBJ2-1
size: -
DNA: TGTGCCAGCAGCTTGGGTGGCAAGGGGCAGGGGCAGTTCTTC
CDR3: CASSLGGKGQGQFF

V: TRBV5-1
D: -
J: TRBJ2-3
size: -
DNA: TGCGCCAGCACTAACCCGGGAGAGGGGCACACAGATACGCAGTATTTT
CDR3: CASTNPGEGHTDTQYF

V: TRBV7-9
D: -
J: TRBJ2-7
size: -
DNA: TGTGCCAGCAGCGCAGAGAGGACGAGAAGCTCCTACGAGCAGTACTTC
CDR3: CASSAERTRSSYEQYF

V: TRBV20-1
D: -
J: TRBJ2-2
size: -
DNA: TGCAGTGCTCGCCGGGCCGCCGCCGGGGAGCTGTTTTTT
CDR3: CSARRAAAGELFF

V: TRBV9
D: -
J: TRBJ1-2
size: once
DNA: TGTGCCAGCAGCGTAGAGGGTGCAAACTATGGCTACACCTTC
CDR3: CASSVEGANYGYTF